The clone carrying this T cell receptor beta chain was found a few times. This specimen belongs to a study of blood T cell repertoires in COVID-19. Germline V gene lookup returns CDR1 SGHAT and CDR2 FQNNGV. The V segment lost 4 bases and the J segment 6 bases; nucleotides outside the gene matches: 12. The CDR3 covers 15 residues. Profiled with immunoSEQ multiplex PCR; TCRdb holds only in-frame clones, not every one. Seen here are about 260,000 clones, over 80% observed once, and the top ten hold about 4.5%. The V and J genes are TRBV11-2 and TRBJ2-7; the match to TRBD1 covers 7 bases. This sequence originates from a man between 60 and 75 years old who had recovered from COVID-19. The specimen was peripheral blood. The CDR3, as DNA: TGTGCCAGCAGCTCCGCAGGGGGTGCTACTATCGAGCAGTACTTC. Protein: CASSSAGGATIEQYF.